Listed below are T cell receptor beta chains from one sample, sequenced in a study of prognosis after radiotherapy for stage I lung cancer. Each CDR3 protein gets one entry after TCRdb re-called the multiplex PCR reads with MiXCR. The sample has about 15,000 distinct CDR3 sequences, over 15% seen once; the top ten hold around 40%. The sequencing here drew on PBMCs, taken before or after stereotactic body radiation therapy (not recorded which). These receptors were taken from a donor aged 50 or older with non-small cell lung cancer. CDR3s include the opening cysteine and the closing phenylalanine or tryptophan. D genes are given only for firm matches. Clone size appears in some rows only: once, few, many, or a class for an expanded clone.

>TRBJ2-5|TRBD2|many|TRBV24-1
TGTGCCACCAGTGATCTTAGGGGACTTGAGACTAGCGGGGACCAAGAGACCCAGTACTTC
CATSDLRGLETSGDQETQYF
>TRBJ2-1|NA|many|TRBV7-6
TGTGCCAGCAGCTTAGCGGGGGGCCCTTACGATGAGCAGTTCTTC
CASSLAGGPYDEQFF
>TRBJ2-3|TRBD2|many|TRBV7-6
TGTGCCAGCAGCTTTCGGACTAGCGCCCTGGGCACAGATACGCAGTATTTT
CASSFRTSALGTDTQYF
>TRBJ2-6|TRBD1|many|TRBV19
TGTGCCAGTAGTAAAAATAGACAGGGGACTGGGGCCAACGTCCTGACTTTC
CASSKNRQGTGANVLTF
>TRBJ2-1|TRBD2|many|TRBV19
TGTGCCAGTAGTAGCGCAATCGGACTAGCGGGAGGGAATGAGCAGTTCTTC
CASSSAIGLAGGNEQFF
>TRBJ1-1|NA|many|TRBV11-2
TGTGCCAGCAGCTCCCGGTCGGCCGGGACGGGGAACACTGAAGCTTTCTTT
CASSSRSAGTGNTEAFF
>TRBJ1-2|NA|many|TRBV7-9
TGTGCCAGCAGCTTAGGGGGCGGCTATGGCTACACCTTC
CASSLGGGYGYTF
>TRBJ1-2|TRBD1|many|TRBV5-4
TGTGCCAGCAGCTTCAAGGGGGCCGGGGGCTACACCTTC
CASSFKGAGGYTF
>TRBJ2-7|TRBD1|many|TRBV7-9
TGTGCCAGCAGCTCAACCTATACAACAGGGGCCTACGAGCAGTACTTC
CASSSTYTTGAYEQYF
>TRBJ1-1|NA|once|TRBV19
TGTGCCAGTAGTGGGGCCCGTAACACTGAAGCTTTCTTT
CASSGARNTEAFF
>TRBJ1-2|NA|many|TRBV12-3/TRBV12-4
TGTGCCAGCAGTTTAGCAGGGGCCCGTGGCTACACCTTC
CASSLAGARGYTF
>TRBJ2-7|TRBD2|many|TRBV6-2/TRBV6-3
TGTGCCAGCAGTGAGCCTAGCGGCGTAATTTACGAGCAGTACTTC
CASSEPSGVIYEQYF
>TRBJ1-1|TRBD1|few|TRBV7-6
TGTGCCAGCAGCAGAGACAGGGTGGAGGCTGAAGCTTTCTTT
CASSRDRVEAEAFF
>TRBJ1-4|NA|many|TRBV29-1
TGCAGCGTTGAATCAGGGTATGCAGGGCTGACTGAAAAACTGTTTTTT
CSVESGYAGLTEKLFF
>TRBJ1-5|NA|NA|TRBV7-2
TGTGCCAGCAGCTGGGGGTCGGGCGAGCCCCAACATTTT
CASSWGSGEPQHF
>TRBJ1-4|NA|many|TRBV20-1
TGCAGTGCTAGAGATCTGAAGACAGCAAATGAAAAACTGTTTTTT
CSARDLKTANEKLFF
>TRBJ2-1|NA|many|TRBV9
TGTGCCAGCAGCGTAGATTCGGGCCCCCAGTTCTTC
CASSVDSGPQFF
>TRBJ2-2|NA|many|TRBV28
TGTGCCAGCAGTTTCGCTAACACCGGGGAGCTGTTTTTT
CASSFANTGELFF
>TRBJ2-2|NA|many|TRBV4-1
TGCGCCAGCAGCCAAGAGAGTTTTAGGGGGGCCGCCGGGGAGCTGTTTTTT
CASSQESFRGAAGELFF
>TRBJ1-4|NA|many|TRBV12-3/TRBV12-4
TGTGCCAGCGCCAGGCGGAGTGAAAAACTGTTTTTT
CASARRSEKLFF
>TRBJ2-3|TRBD1|many|TRBV7-6
TGTGCCAGCAGCCCAATCACAGGGGCCGCGGGTACAGATACGCAGTATTTT
CASSPITGAAGTDTQYF
>TRBJ1-2|NA|NA|TRBV2
TGTGCCAGTAGCGAACGAAGGGGTGCGCGTGGCTACACCTTC
CASSERRGARGYTF
>TRBJ1-2|NA|NA|TRBV6-2/TRBV6-3
TGTGCCAGCAGTGAAGGGGGGAATAACTATGGCTACACCTTC
CASSEGGNNYGYTF
>TRBJ1-2|NA|many|TRBV20-1
TGCAGTGCTAGAGATCCGAGGGTTCATGGCTACACCTTC
CSARDPRVHGYTF
>TRBJ2-5|NA|many|TRBV3-1
TGTGCCAGCAGCCAACAGGGGCCAGAGACCCAGTACTTC
CASSQQGPETQYF
>TRBJ1-5|NA|many|TRBV6-1
TGTGCCAGCAGGGGGGCCAATCAGCCCCAGCATTTT
CASRGANQPQHF
>TRBJ1-1|TRBD1|many|TRBV5-1
TGCGCCAGCAGCTTGACGCAGGGGGACACTGAAGCTTTCTTT
CASSLTQGDTEAFF
>TRBJ2-1|TRBD2|many|TRBV30
TGTGCCGGGACTAGCGGGTACAATGAGCAGTTCTTC
CAGTSGYNEQFF
>TRBJ2-1|NA|many|TRBV19
TGTGCCAGTAGTATAGATTTATCCTACAATGAGCAGTTCTTC
CASSIDLSYNEQFF
>TRBJ2-1|TRBD1|many|TRBV7-6
TGTGCCAGCAGCCCCGGGACAGGGGGCCGCAATGAGCAGTTCTTC
CASSPGTGGRNEQFF
>TRBJ1-2|NA|many|TRBV20-1
TGCAGTGCCCCCGGAGGCTCCGGCTACACCTTC
CSAPGGSGYTF
>TRBJ2-7|NA|many|TRBV24-1
TGTGCCACCAGTGATCCTTCCAGTGATACCTACGAGCAGTACTTC
CATSDPSSDTYEQYF
>TRBJ1-2|TRBD1|many|TRBV4-1
TGCGCCAGCAGCCAAGATGGGGACAGGGGGAACTATGGCTACACCTTC
CASSQDGDRGNYGYTF
>TRBJ2-3|TRBD1|NA|TRBV2
TGTGCCAGCAGTGGTATGTGGGACAGGGCGCAGTATTTT
CASSGMWDRAQYF
>TRBJ1-5|NA|many|TRBV2
TGTGCCAGCAGTGAAGAACAGCATAGCAATCAGCCCCAGCATTTT
CASSEEQHSNQPQHF
>TRBJ2-1|NA|many|TRBV2
TGTGCCAGCAGTGGAGTAGGAAGTACAATGAGGCAGTTCTTC
CASSGVGSTMRQFF
>TRBJ2-2|NA|many|TRBV28
TGTGCCAGCAGTTACAGCACCGGGGAGCTGTTTTTT
CASSYSTGELFF
>TRBJ2-2|NA|many|TRBV12-3/TRBV12-4
TGTGCCAGCACGATAGACAGTGGGAACACCGGGGAGCTGTTTTTT
CASTIDSGNTGELFF
>TRBJ2-5|NA|many|TRBV5-5
TGTGCCAGCAGCTTGGAAGTCCGGCAAGAGACCCAGTACTTC
CASSLEVRQETQYF
>TRBJ2-4|NA|many|TRBV27
TGTGCCACGGGGGCGGAGGGAAACATTCAGTACTTC
CATGAEGNIQYF
>TRBJ2-7|NA|NA|TRBV6-2/TRBV6-3
TGTGCCAGCAGTTACTTGGCAGGGGCCAGCTCCTACGAGCAGTACTTC
CASSYLAGASSYEQYF
>TRBJ1-1|NA|many|TRBV7-6
TGTGCCAGCAGCTTAGGAGTAGCGGGGCCGAACACTGAAGCTTTCTTT
CASSLGVAGPNTEAFF
>TRBJ2-3|TRBD2|many|TRBV5-1
TGCGCCAGCAGACGGGGGGGCACTAGCACAGATACGCAGTATTTT
CASRRGGTSTDTQYF
>TRBJ1-1|NA|many|TRBV5-5
TGTGCCAGCAGCTACCCGCACAGGAGGGACACTGAAGCTTTCTTT
CASSYPHRRDTEAFF
>TRBJ2-5|NA|many|TRBV7-2
TGTGCCAGCAGCTTAGTAGGCCGCTCGGAGACCCAGTACTTC
CASSLVGRSETQYF
>TRBJ1-1|NA|NA|TRBV5-1
TGCGCCAGCAGCTTGGGGGCAGCTAAAGGACTGAACACTGAAGCTTTCTTT
CASSLGAAKGLNTEAFF
>TRBJ2-7|NA|medium-sized|TRBV7-3
TGTGCCAGCAGCTTAAGGGGCAGCGAGGGGGACGAGCAGTACTTC
CASSLRGSEGDEQYF
>TRBJ2-2|NA|many|TRBV11-2
TGTGCCAGCAGCTTAGAACGAAACACCGGGGAGCTGTTTTTT
CASSLERNTGELFF
>TRBJ2-2|TRBD1|many|TRBV7-2
TGTGCCAGCAGCACCCGGACAGGCGGAGCCGGGGAGCTGTTTTTT
CASSTRTGGAGELFF